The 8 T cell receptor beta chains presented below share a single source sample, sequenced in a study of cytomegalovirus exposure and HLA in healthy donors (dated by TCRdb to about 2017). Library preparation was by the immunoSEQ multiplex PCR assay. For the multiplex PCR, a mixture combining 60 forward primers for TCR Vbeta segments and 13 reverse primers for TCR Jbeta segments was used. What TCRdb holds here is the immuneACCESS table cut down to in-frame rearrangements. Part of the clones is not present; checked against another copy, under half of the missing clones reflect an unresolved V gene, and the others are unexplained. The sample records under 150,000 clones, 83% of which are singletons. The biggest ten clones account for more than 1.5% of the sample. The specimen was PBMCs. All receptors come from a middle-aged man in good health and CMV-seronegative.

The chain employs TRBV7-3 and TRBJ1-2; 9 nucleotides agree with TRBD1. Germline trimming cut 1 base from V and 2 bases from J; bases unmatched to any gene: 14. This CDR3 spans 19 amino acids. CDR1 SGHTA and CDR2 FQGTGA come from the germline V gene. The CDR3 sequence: CASSLKVQGDREKNYGYTF. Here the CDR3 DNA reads TGTGCCAGCAGCTTAAAAGTTCAGGGGGACAGGGAGAAAAACTATGGCTACACCTTC.

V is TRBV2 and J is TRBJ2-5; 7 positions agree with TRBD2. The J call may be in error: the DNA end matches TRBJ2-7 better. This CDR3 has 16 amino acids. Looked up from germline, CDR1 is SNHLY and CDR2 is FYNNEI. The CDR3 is CASSEGGGLSAYEQYF. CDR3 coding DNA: TGTGCCAGCAGTGAAGGGGGGGGACTATCCGCCTACGAGCAGTACTTC.

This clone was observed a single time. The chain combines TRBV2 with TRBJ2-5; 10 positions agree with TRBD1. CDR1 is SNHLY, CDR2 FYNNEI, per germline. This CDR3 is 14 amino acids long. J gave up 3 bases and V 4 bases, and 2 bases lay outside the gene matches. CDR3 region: CASSGTGGKETQYF. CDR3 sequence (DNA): TGTGCCAGCAGTGGGACAGGGGGGAAAGAGACCCAGTACTTC. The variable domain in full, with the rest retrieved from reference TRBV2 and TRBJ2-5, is EPEVTQTPSHQVTQMGQEVILRCVPISNHLYFYWYRQILGQKVEFLVSFYNNEISEKSEIFDDQFSVERPDGSNFTLKIRSTKLEDSAMYFCASSGTGGKETQYFGPGTRLLVL.

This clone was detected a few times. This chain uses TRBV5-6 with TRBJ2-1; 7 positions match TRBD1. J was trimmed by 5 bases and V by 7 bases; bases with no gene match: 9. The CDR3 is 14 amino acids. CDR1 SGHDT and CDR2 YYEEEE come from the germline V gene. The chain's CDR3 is CASSTGFADNEQFF. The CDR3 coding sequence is TGTGCCAGCTCGACAGGGTTCGCCGACAATGAGCAGTTCTTC.

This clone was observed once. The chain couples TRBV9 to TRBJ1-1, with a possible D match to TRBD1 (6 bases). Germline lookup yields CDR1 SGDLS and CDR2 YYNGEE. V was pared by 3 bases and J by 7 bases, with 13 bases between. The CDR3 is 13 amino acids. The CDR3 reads CASSAPGVGEAFF. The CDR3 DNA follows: TGTGCCAGCAGCGCCCCAGGGGTCGGTGAAGCTTTCTTT.

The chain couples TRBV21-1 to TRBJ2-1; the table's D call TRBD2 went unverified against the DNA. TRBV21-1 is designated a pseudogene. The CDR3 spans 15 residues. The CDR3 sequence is CASSMRKITNNEQFF. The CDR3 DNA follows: TGTGCCAGCAGCATGCGTAAAATTACGAACAATGAGCAGTTCTTC.

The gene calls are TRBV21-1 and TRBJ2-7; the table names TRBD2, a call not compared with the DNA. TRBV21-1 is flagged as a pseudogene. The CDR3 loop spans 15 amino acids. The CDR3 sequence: CASSKVSGRAHEQYF. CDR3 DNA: TGTGCCAGCAGCAAAGTGAGCGGGAGGGCCCACGAGCAGTACTTC.

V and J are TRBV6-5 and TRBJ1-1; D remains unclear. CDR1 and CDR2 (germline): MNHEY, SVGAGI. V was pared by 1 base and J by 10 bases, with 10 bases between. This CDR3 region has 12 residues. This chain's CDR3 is CASSYWAEGAFF. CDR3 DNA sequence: TGTGCCAGCAGTTACTGGGCCGAGGGAGCTTTCTTT.